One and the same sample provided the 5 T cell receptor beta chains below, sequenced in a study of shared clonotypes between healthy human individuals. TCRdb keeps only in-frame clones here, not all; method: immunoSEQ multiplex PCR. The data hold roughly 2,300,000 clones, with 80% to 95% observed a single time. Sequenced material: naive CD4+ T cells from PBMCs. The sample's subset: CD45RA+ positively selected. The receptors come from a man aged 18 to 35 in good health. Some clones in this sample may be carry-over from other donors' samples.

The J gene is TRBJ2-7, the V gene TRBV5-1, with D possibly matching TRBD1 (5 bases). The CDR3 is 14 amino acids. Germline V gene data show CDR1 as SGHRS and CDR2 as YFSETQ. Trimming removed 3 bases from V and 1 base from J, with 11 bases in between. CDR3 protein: CASSYARQSYEQYF. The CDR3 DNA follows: TGCGCCAGCAGCTACGCTAGACAGTCCTACGAGCAGTACTTC.

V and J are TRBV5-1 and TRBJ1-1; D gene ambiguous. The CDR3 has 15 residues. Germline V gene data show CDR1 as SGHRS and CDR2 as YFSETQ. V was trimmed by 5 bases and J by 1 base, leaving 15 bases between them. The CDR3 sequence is CASRRNLDKNTEAFF. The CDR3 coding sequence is TGCGCCAGCAGGAGGAACTTAGACAAGAACACTGAAGCTTTCTTT.

In DNA form, the CDR3 reads TGTGCCAGCCATTCTTCCGGGGGGAGGAATGAGCAGTTCTTC. This gives the protein CASHSSGGRNEQFF. The chain links TRBV6-5 to TRBJ2-1, with 7 bases that match TRBD2. Germline V gene data show CDR1 as MNHEY and CDR2 as SVGAGI. The CDR3 has 14 residues. J lost 7 bases, V lost 8 bases, and 11 bases had no gene match.

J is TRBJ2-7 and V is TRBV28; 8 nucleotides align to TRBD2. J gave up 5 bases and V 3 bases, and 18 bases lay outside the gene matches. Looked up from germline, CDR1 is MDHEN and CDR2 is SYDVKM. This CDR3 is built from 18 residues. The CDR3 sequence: CASSFLPGLAGLGDEQYF. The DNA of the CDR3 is TGTGCCAGCAGTTTTCTCCCCGGCCTAGCGGGCCTTGGTGACGAGCAGTACTTC.

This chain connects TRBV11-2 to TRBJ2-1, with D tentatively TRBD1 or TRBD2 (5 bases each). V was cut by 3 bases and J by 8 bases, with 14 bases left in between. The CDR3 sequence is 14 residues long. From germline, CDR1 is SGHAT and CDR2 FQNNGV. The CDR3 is CASSFGAAWDEQFF. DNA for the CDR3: TGTGCCAGCAGCTTCGGGGCAGCGTGGGATGAGCAGTTCTTC.